This T cell receptor beta chain is drawn from a study of T cell responses to AZD1222 COVID-19 vaccine. Worth noting for this clone: Its antigen is still unknown.

Clones were read by immunoSEQ multiplex PCR, and TCRdb kept only the in-frame ones, dropping some. The repertoire holds some 120,000 clones, with 92% as singletons. V was pared by 2 bases and J by 4 bases, with 27 bases between. The germline V gene has CDR1 SGHDN and CDR2 FVKESK. The CDR3 has 19 amino acids. Points from the study as a whole: Reports say nearly half of spike-specific TCRs go after unmutated variant regions. Among AZD1222 vaccinees, only six were seropositive at baseline. Once two AZD1222 doses were given, Spike-specific TCR breadth and depth went up. The donors showed a predominance of white British ancestry and of females, with possible underestimation of clonal diversity.

The rearrangement joins TRBV14 to TRBJ2-7; TRBD1 might be the D (6 bases). Sequenced material: peripheral blood, taken 28 days after the second AZD1222 dose. The source is an adult who received the AZD1222 COVID-19 vaccine. CDR3: CASSQTSLGRPKGGYEQYF. DNA of the CDR3: TGTGCCAGCAGCCAAACCTCCCTGGGACGCCCCAAAGGGGGTTACGAGCAGTACTTC.